This TCR beta chain was documented in a study of cytomegalovirus exposure and HLA in healthy donors. In the case of this clone: Its cognate antigen is unknown.

PCR amplification relied on 60 Vbeta primers (plus 13 Jbeta primers). Data came from immunoSEQ multiplex PCR; TCRdb stores just in-frame clones and leaves some out. This table holds fewer than 150,000 clones, around 72% found once. Points from the study as a whole: The authors listed about 170 TCR beta chains as cytomegalovirus-associated. Among donors in an Asian-associated ancestry cluster, a later analysis reportedly found fewer N-insertions than the roughly 670-donor mean.

CDR3 length: 14 amino acids. Germline assignment: CDR1 MNHEY and CDR2 SVGAGI. The trim removed 6 bases at V and 3 bases at J, leaving 6 bases unmatched. The donors were healthy bone marrow donors. The rearrangement uses TRBV6-5 and TRBJ1-2, with 8 bases matching TRBD1. The sequence derives from a human donor in good health. Input material: PBMCs. The CDR3: CASRDRAFYYGYTF. CDR3 nucleotides: TGTGCCAGCAGGGACAGGGCTTTTTACTATGGCTACACCTTC.